What follows are 14 T cell receptor beta chains derived from one specimen sequenced in a study of blood T cell repertoires in COVID-19. Sequencing used immunoSEQ multiplex PCR; TCRdb keeps in-frame clones, though not all of them. The sample lists under 400,000 clones; around 90% were seen once. Sequences were obtained from peripheral blood. The receptors stem from a man between 18 and 35 years old with active or convalescent COVID-19.

The CDR3 spells CSASRGSSYNEQFF. CDR3 coding DNA: TGCAGTGCTAGTCGGGGTAGCTCCTACAATGAGCAGTTCTTC. This chain uses TRBV20-1 with TRBJ2-1, with a tentative D call TRBD2 (5 bases). From germline, CDR1 is DFQATT and CDR2 SNEGSKA (reference sequence). The CDR3 loop spans 14 amino acids. Trimming removed 3 bases from V and 0 bases from J, with 9 bases in between.

This chain uses TRBV19 with TRBJ2-7; D might be TRBD2 (6 bases). The V end lost 3 bases, the J end lost 2 bases, and 11 bases lay between the germline ends. The CDR3 extends over 14 amino acids. Germline loops: CDR1 LNHDA, CDR2 SQIVND (reference sequence). The CDR3: CASSIPGLAYEQYF. CDR3 sequence (DNA): TGTGCCAGTAGTATTCCGGGACTTGCCTACGAGCAGTACTTC.

The rearrangement links TRBV2 to TRBJ2-1; maybe TRBD2 (5 bases). Trimming stripped 11 bases from V and 10 bases from J, with 21 bases between. Germline CDR1 SNHLY, CDR2 FYNNEI. The CDR3 totals 13 residues. The CDR3 DNA sequence: TGTGCCGAGGGAAAGGGTCTAGCCGGCGAGCAGTTCTTC. Translated, it gives CAEGKGLAGEQFF.

This chain links TRBV6-4 with TRBJ2-5; D may be TRBD1 (6 bases). V lost 2 bases and J 12 bases, leaving 22 bases between the germline ends. The germline gives CDR1 MRHNA, CDR2 SNTAGT. This CDR3 comprises 15 residues. CDR3 DNA sequence: TGTGCCAGCAGTGACCCCGGCCTACACAGGGCCCCCAAGTACTTC. This translates into CASSDPGLHRAPKYF.

The sample holds a few counts of this clone. The chain uses TRBV10-3 and TRBJ2-1, with 15 bases fitting TRBD2. The germline gives CDR1 ENHRY, CDR2 SYGVKD. V shed 6 bases, J shed 1 base, and the junction held 4 bases outside the gene matches. This CDR3 spans 17 amino acids. The CDR3 bases are TGTGCCATCAGAGGAGGGACTAGCGGGGGGTCCTACAATGAGCAGTTCTTC. It codes for CAIRGGTSGGSYNEQFF.

V is TRBV6-1 and J is TRBJ2-1; 10 positions agree with TRBD1. The CDR3 spans 15 residues. The J segment lost 3 bases and the V segment lost 3 bases, leaving 2 bases of the junction unmatched. Germline lookup yields CDR1 MNHNS and CDR2 SASEGT. CDR3 protein: CASSDGDRGYNEQFF. The CDR3 DNA reads as TGTGCCAGCAGTGATGGGGACAGGGGCTACAATGAGCAGTTCTTC.

The J gene is TRBJ2-2, the V gene TRBV19, with D tentatively TRBD1 (6 bases). Germline V gives CDR1 LNHDA, CDR2 SQIVND (reference sequence). CDR3 length equals 14 residues. The germline V and J ends were trimmed by 10 bases and 1 base, with 13 bases remaining between them. The chain's CDR3 is CATPGRGNTGELFF. Written as DNA, the CDR3 is TGTGCCACCCCAGGCAGGGGGAACACCGGGGAGCTGTTTTTT.

V and J are TRBV6-2 or TRBV6-3 and TRBJ2-1, with a possible D match to TRBD1 (5 bases). V was shortened by 0 bases and J by 5 bases, with 8 bases between the two germline ends. Germline CDR1 MNHEY, CDR2 SVGEGT. This CDR3 is built from 14 residues. Written as DNA, the CDR3 is TGTGCCAGCAGTTACTCAACAGGAGACAATGAGCAGTTCTTC. Amino acid sequence: CASSYSTGDNEQFF.

The CDR3 DNA reads TGTGCCAGCAGCTTGTGGGCGAGAGTTTGGCAAGAGACCCAGTACTTC. This gives the protein CASSLWARVWQETQYF. The chain carries TRBV5-6 and TRBJ2-5; no clear D. Germline V gene data show CDR1 as SGHDT and CDR2 as YYEEEE. The CDR3 runs to 16 residues. Trimming took off 1 base at V and 2 bases at J, with 15 bases between the two ends.

This sequence joins TRBV4-1 and TRBJ2-5; 13 bases align to TRBD2. Looked up from germline, CDR1 is MGHRA and CDR2 is YSYEKL. V lost 0 bases, J lost 1 base, and 2 bases stayed unmatched. The CDR3 contains 17 residues. The CDR3 is CASSQDRTSGSQETQYF. In DNA, the CDR3 is TGCGCCAGCAGCCAAGATCGGACTAGCGGGAGCCAAGAGACCCAGTACTTC.

V and J are TRBV28 and TRBJ1-3, with 7 positions matching TRBD1. The CDR3 spans 17 residues. Looked up from germline, CDR1 is MDHEN and CDR2 is SYDVKM. Germline trimming cut 6 bases from V and 2 bases from J; bases unmatched to any gene: 13. As DNA, the CDR3 is TGTGCCAGCAGCTCTTCAGGGGACAGCATCACTGGAAACACCATATATTTT. It codes for CASSSSGDSITGNTIYF.

The rearrangement joins TRBV15 to TRBJ1-1; D call uncertain. Trimming took 4 bases from V and 0 from J, leaving 9 bases between them. Looked up from germline, CDR1 is LNHNV and CDR2 is YYDKDF (reference sequence). The length of the CDR3 is 14 residues. CDR3 residues: CATSIGGMNTEAFF. The CDR3 DNA reads TGTGCCACCAGCATCGGAGGTATGAACACTGAAGCTTTCTTT.

The sample holds many counts of this clone. The V and J genes are TRBV24-1 and TRBJ2-5, with 8 bases lining up with TRBD1. V was pared by 4 bases and J by 5 bases, with 8 bases of the junction left unmatched. CDR3 length: 15 residues. The germline CDR1 and CDR2 sequences are KGHDR and SFDVKD. Here the CDR3 reads CATSEPDRVRETQYF. CDR3 sequence (DNA): TGTGCCACCAGTGAACCGGACAGGGTGCGGGAGACCCAGTACTTC.

The J gene is TRBJ1-4, the V gene TRBV28, with D maybe TRBD1 (5 bases). This CDR3 has 19 residues. Per germline, CDR1 MDHEN and CDR2 SYDVKM. Trimming removed 7 bases at V and 8 bases at J, with 32 bases between. CDR3 sequence reads: CASNPNKDGDSLIQEKLFF. The DNA of the CDR3 is TGTGCCAGCAACCCGAACAAGGACGGTGACAGCTTGATCCAAGAAAAACTGTTTTTT.